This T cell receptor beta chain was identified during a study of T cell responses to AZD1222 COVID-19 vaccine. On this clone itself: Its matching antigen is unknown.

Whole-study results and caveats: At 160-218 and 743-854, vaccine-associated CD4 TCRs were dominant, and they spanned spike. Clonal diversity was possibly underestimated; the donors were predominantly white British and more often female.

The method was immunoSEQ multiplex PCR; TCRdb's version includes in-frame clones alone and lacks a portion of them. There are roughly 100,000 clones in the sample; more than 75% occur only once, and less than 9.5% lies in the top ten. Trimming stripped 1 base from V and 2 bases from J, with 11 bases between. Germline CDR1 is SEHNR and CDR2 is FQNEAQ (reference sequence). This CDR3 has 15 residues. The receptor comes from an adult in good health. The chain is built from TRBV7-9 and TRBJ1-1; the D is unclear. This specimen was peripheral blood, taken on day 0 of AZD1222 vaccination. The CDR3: CASSLGGPGNTEAFF. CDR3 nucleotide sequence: TGTGCCAGCAGCTTAGGCGGTCCAGGAAACACTGAAGCTTTCTTT. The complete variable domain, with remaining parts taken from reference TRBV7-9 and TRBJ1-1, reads DTGVSQNPRHKITKRGQNVTFRCDPISEHNRLYWYRQTLGQGPEFLTYFQNEAQLEKSRLLSDRFSAERPKGSFSTLEIQRTEQGDSAMYLCASSLGGPGNTEAFFGQGTRLTVV.